The 7 T cell receptor beta chains below come from one sample, sequenced in a study of cytomegalovirus exposure and HLA in healthy donors. The PCR ran on 60 Vbeta and 13 Jbeta primers. The protocol was immunoSEQ multiplex PCR, while the TCRdb copy is restricted to in-frame clones and leaves out a portion. Its table lists 45,000 to 70,000 clones. Input material: PBMCs. These receptors were taken from a woman in her forties or fifties in good health and CMV-seropositive.

This chain links TRBV10-1 with TRBJ2-7, with 11 bases that match TRBD1. CDR3 length: 15 residues. Germline V lookup: CDR1 WNHNN, CDR2 SYGVQD (reference sequence). V lost 3 bases, J lost 0 bases, and 1 base stayed unmatched. The CDR3 protein is CASSEGTGGSYEQYF. CDR3 bases: TGCGCCAGCAGTGAAGGGACAGGGGGCTCCTACGAGCAGTACTTC.

The chain combines TRBV7-3 with TRBJ2-1; no reliable D call. Germline V gene lookup returns CDR1 SGHTA and CDR2 FQGTGA. The CDR3 extends over 14 amino acids. V was trimmed by 2 bases and J by 8 bases, leaving 13 bases between them. CDR3 sequence: CASSLPGTFDEQFF. CDR3 DNA sequence: TGTGCCAGCAGCTTACCGGGTACCTTCGATGAGCAGTTCTTC.

The chain links TRBV18 to TRBJ1-1; 9 bases map to TRBD1. The germline V gene encodes CDR1 KGHSH and CDR2 LQKENI. The CDR3 spans 15 residues. V trimming: 3 bases; J trimming: 4 bases; junction bases outside the gene matches: 6. This CDR3 reads CASSPRQGGVTEAFF. CDR3 coding DNA: TGTGCCAGCTCACCTAGACAGGGGGGGGTCACTGAAGCTTTCTTT.

This chain uses TRBV15 with TRBJ1-5; TRBD1 matches at 7 bases. With V trimmed by 4 bases and J by 4 bases, 13 bases remained unmatched. The germline gives CDR1 LNHNV, CDR2 YYDKDF (reference sequence). The CDR3 extends over 17 amino acids. The CDR3 sequence is CATSNPSSTGLNQPQHF. The CDR3 nucleotides read TGTGCCACCAGCAACCCAAGCTCGACAGGGCTAAATCAGCCCCAGCATTTT.

This chain joins TRBV30 and TRBJ1-1; TRBD1 matches at 8 bases. CDR3 length: 15 amino acids. The V gene's germline CDR1 is GTSNPN and CDR2 SVGIG (reference sequence). With V trimmed by 5 bases and J by 0 bases, 8 bases remained unmatched. In DNA, the CDR3 is TGTGCCTGGTCGGGACAGGCATATCTGAACACTGAAGCTTTCTTT. It codes for CAWSGQAYLNTEAFF.

The chain links TRBV6-1 to TRBJ1-6; D not certain. V shed 2 bases and J shed 9 bases, with 17 bases lying between them. Looked up from germline, CDR1 is MNHNS and CDR2 is SASEGT. The CDR3 runs to 16 residues. This CDR3 reads CASSELGRASGSPLHF. Written as DNA, the CDR3 is TGTGCCAGCAGTGAATTGGGGAGGGCCTCGGGTTCACCCCTCCACTTT.

The V and J genes are TRBV10-2 and TRBJ2-7; 9 nucleotides match TRBD1. The V segment lost 3 bases and the J segment 2 bases; nucleotides outside the gene matches: 11. The CDR3 totals 17 residues. Germline lookup yields CDR1 WSHSY and CDR2 SAAADI. The CDR3 coding sequence is TGCGCCAGCAGTGATACAGGGGGCCCAGGAAATCCCTACGAGCAGTACTTC. Amino acid sequence: CASSDTGGPGNPYEQYF.